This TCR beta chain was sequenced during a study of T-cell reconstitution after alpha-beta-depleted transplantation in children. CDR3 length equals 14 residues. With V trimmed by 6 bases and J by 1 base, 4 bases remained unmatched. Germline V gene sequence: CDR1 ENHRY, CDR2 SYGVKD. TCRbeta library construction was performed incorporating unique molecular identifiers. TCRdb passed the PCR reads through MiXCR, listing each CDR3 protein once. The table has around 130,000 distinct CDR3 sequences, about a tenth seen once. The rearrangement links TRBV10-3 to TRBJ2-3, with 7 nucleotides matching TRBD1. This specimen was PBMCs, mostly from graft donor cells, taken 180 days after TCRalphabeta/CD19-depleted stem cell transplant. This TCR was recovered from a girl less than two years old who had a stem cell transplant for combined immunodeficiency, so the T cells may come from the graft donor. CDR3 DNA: TGTGCCATCAGCCTCGGACAGGGCACAGATACGCAGTATTTT. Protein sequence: CAISLGQGTDTQYF.